Shown below are 28 T cell receptor beta chains from a single sample sequenced in a study of shared clonotypes between healthy human individuals. TCRdb's table, derived via immunoSEQ multiplex PCR, lists solely in-frame clones and lacks some. The sample lists approximately 1.5 million clones, 95% to 99% occurring once. Sample: naive CD4+ T cells sorted from blood. Subset described: CD45RA+ positively selected. These receptors all come from a young man in good health.

The chain links TRBV7-2 to TRBJ2-7; TRBD2 agrees at 9 bases. The germline gives CDR1 SGHTA, CDR2 FQGNSA. The V gene end was trimmed by 2 bases and the J gene end by 3 bases; junction bases not matched to a gene: 5. The CDR3 is 15 amino acids. The chain's CDR3 is CASSLSLAGIYEQYF. CDR3 in DNA: TGTGCCAGCAGCTTATCTCTAGCGGGAATCTACGAGCAGTACTTC.

This sequence joins TRBV7-9 and TRBJ2-7; a possible D gene is TRBD2 (6 bases). CDR1 is SEHNR and CDR2 is FQNEAQ in the germline V gene (reference sequence). Trimming pared 6 bases from V and 2 bases from J, leaving 11 bases between. The CDR3 covers 13 residues. The CDR3 nucleotides are TGTGCCAGCAGGAGTCCTAGCGCCTACGAGCAGTACTTC. Translating gives CASRSPSAYEQYF. The variable domain in full, completed from reference TRBV7-9 and TRBJ2-7, reads DTGVSQNPRHKITKRGQNVTFRCDPISEHNRLYWYRQTLGQGPEFLTYFQNEAQLEKSRLLSDRFSAERPKGSFSTLEIQRTEQGDSAMYLCASRSPSAYEQYFGPGTRLTVT.

The chain couples TRBV18 to TRBJ2-5, with 9 bases fitting TRBD2. J lost 2 bases, V lost 3 bases, and 7 bases had no gene match. The CDR3 covers 16 residues. Germline V lookup: CDR1 KGHSH, CDR2 LQKENI. The CDR3 sequence is CASSPRSAGGQETQYF. CDR3 DNA: TGTGCCAGCTCACCTCGATCGGCGGGAGGGCAAGAGACCCAGTACTTC.

The chain uses TRBV27 and TRBJ2-1; D is possibly TRBD2 (6 bases). The V end was cut by 8 bases, the J end by 3 bases, with 11 bases between. Germline loops: CDR1 MNHEY, CDR2 SMNVEV (reference sequence). CDR3 length: 13 amino acids. The CDR3 DNA follows: TGTGCCAGCGCTCGGCGGGGCTACAATGAGCAGTTCTTC. Its translation is CASARRGYNEQFF.

The chain combines TRBV5-5 with TRBJ2-7, with 8 bases lining up with TRBD1. V dropped 4 bases and J dropped 2; count of bases not matched to a gene: 5. Germline V gene sequence: CDR1 SGHKS, CDR2 YYEKEE (reference sequence). This CDR3 contains 14 residues. DNA of the CDR3: TGTGCCAGCAGCCAGGGACAGGCTACCTACGAGCAGTACTTC. Its translation is CASSQGQATYEQYF.

Of note for this clone: Other nucleotide sequences from this sample produce the same CDR3. The chain uses TRBV29-1 and TRBJ1-1; D uncertain. Germline V CDR1 and CDR2: SQVTM, ANQGSEA. This CDR3 has 11 residues. V shed 4 bases and J shed 0 bases, with 3 bases lying between them. CDR3 nucleotide sequence: TGCAGCGTTGTGATGAACACTGAAGCTTTCTTT. Its protein is CSVVMNTEAFF.

This chain connects TRBV27 to TRBJ1-1; unclear D gene. The CDR3 is made up of 14 amino acids. CDR1 is MNHEY, CDR2 SMNVEV, per germline (reference sequence). Trimming removed 5 bases from V and 1 base from J, with 11 bases in between. Here the CDR3 reads CASSHPQTNTEAFF. The CDR3, as DNA: TGTGCCAGCAGTCACCCTCAAACGAACACTGAAGCTTTCTTT.

This clone was seen a single time. This chain links TRBV27 with TRBJ2-1; D is perhaps TRBD1 (5 bases). The V end lost 2 bases, the J end lost 9 bases, and 8 bases lay between the germline ends. This CDR3 comprises 12 residues. From germline, CDR1 is MNHEY and CDR2 SMNVEV (reference sequence). This CDR3 is CASSLRGGEQFF. CDR3 coding DNA: TGTGCCAGCAGTTTAAGGGGCGGTGAGCAGTTCTTC.

V is TRBV12-5 and J is TRBJ2-5; no reliable D call. Trimming took off 0 bases at V and 4 bases at J, with 12 bases between the two ends. CDR1 LGHNT and CDR2 FRNRAP come from the germline V gene. The CDR3 length is 15 residues. CDR3 sequence reads: CASGLVSGMRETQYF. The CDR3 bases are TGTGCTAGTGGTTTGGTTAGTGGAATGAGAGAGACCCAGTACTTC.

The V and J genes are TRBV5-4 and TRBJ2-5; D is unclear. Germline loops: CDR1 SGHNT, CDR2 YYREEE (reference sequence). V gave up 2 bases and J gave up 2 bases, with 13 bases separating them. The CDR3 consists of 15 residues. The CDR3 is CASSLRNAIQETQYF. The CDR3 nucleotides read TGTGCCAGCAGCTTAAGAAATGCAATACAAGAGACCCAGTACTTC.

The chain joins TRBV5-5 to TRBJ2-2, with D tentatively TRBD1 (7 bases). Trimming left V 4 bases short and J 4 bases short, with 17 bases between. The CDR3 is made up of 16 amino acids. Per germline, CDR1 SGHKS and CDR2 YYEKEE (reference sequence). The CDR3 region is CASSPRGTAVTGELFF. CDR3 DNA sequence: TGTGCCAGCAGCCCTCGCGGGACAGCAGTCACCGGGGAGCTGTTTTTT.

This rearrangement joins TRBV5-1 to TRBJ1-1; the D gene is possibly TRBD1 (5 bases). CDR3 length equals 13 residues. Germline V gene data show CDR1 as SGHRS and CDR2 as YFSETQ. The V end lost 5 bases, the J end lost 1 base, and 9 bases lay between the germline ends. CDR3 sequence reads: CASSWGTNTEAFF. The DNA for the CDR3 is TGCGCCAGCAGTTGGGGCACGAACACTGAAGCTTTCTTT. Supplemented by reference TRBV5-1 and TRBJ1-1, the full variable domain reads KAGVTQTPRYLIKTRGQQVTLSCSPISGHRSVSWYQQTPGQGLQFLFEYFSETQRNKGNFPGRFSGRQFSNSRSEMNVSTLELGDSALYLCASSWGTNTEAFFGQGTRLTVV.

The J gene is TRBJ2-1, the V gene TRBV27; 8 bases agree with TRBD2. This CDR3 is 18 amino acids long. V dropped 2 bases and J dropped 0; count of bases not matched to a gene: 9. Germline lookup yields CDR1 MNHEY and CDR2 SMNVEV (reference sequence). CDR3: CASSLRILAEDSYNEQFF. The CDR3 DNA reads as TGTGCCAGCAGTTTACGAATACTAGCGGAAGACTCCTACAATGAGCAGTTCTTC.

The chain recombines TRBV7-9 with TRBJ2-7, with TRBD1 matching over 8 bases. Trimming at V came to 0 bases and at J to 5 bases, leaving 9 bases not matched to a gene. Germline CDR1 reads SEHNR; CDR2 reads FQNEAQ (reference sequence). The CDR3 is made up of 16 amino acids. CDR3 DNA: TGTGCCAGCAGCTTAGCGGTTACAGGGGGAAAAGACGAGCAGTACTTC. This encodes CASSLAVTGGKDEQYF.

The chain joins TRBV6-6 to TRBJ2-3; the D call may be TRBD1 or TRBD2 (5 bases each). V dropped 1 base and J dropped 2 bases, with 10 bases sitting between them. CDR1 and CDR2 from the germline V gene are MNHNY and SVGAGI (reference sequence). CDR3 length: 15 amino acids. The CDR3 spells CASSYYGGSTDTQYF. The CDR3 nucleotides read TGTGCCAGCAGTTACTATGGGGGATCCACAGATACGCAGTATTTT.

The chain links TRBV25-1 to TRBJ1-2, with TRBD1 matching 7 bases. J was trimmed by 7 bases and V by 5 bases; bases with no gene match: 10. CDR1 and CDR2 from the germline V gene are MGHDK and SYGVNS. CDR3 length: 14 amino acids. This CDR3 reads CASSNHRGRSGYTF. In nucleotides, the CDR3 is TGTGCCAGCAGTAATCACAGGGGCCGCAGTGGCTACACCTTC.

The chain couples TRBV7-8 to TRBJ1-5; possibly TRBD1 for D (5 bases). Trimming stripped 5 bases from V and 2 bases from J, with 7 bases between. The CDR3 consists of 13 residues. In germline, CDR1 is SGHVS, CDR2 FQNEAQ. CDR3 sequence reads: CASSRGGNQPQHF. The CDR3 DNA reads as TGTGCCAGCAGCCGGGGGGGCAATCAGCCCCAGCATTTT.

V gene TRBV5-4 combines with J gene TRBJ1-5, with D uncertain. The germline gives CDR1 SGHNT, CDR2 YYREEE (reference sequence). V lost 4 bases, J lost 6 bases, and 11 bases lay in between. The CDR3 covers 13 residues. The CDR3 loop is CASSPNNGQPQHF. In DNA form, the CDR3 reads TGTGCCAGCAGCCCCAATAACGGTCAGCCCCAGCATTTT.

The J gene is TRBJ2-5, the V gene TRBV5-1; TRBD2 agrees at 13 bases. The J segment lost 5 bases and the V segment lost 1 base, leaving 5 bases of the junction unmatched. CDR1 is SGHRS, CDR2 YFSETQ, per germline. The CDR3 has 16 amino acids. The CDR3 spells CASSLTGTSGKETQYF. CDR3 DNA: TGCGCCAGCAGCTTGACCGGGACTAGCGGGAAGGAGACCCAGTACTTC. The full variable domain, completed using reference TRBV5-1 and TRBJ2-5, is KAGVTQTPRYLIKTRGQQVTLSCSPISGHRSVSWYQQTPGQGLQFLFEYFSETQRNKGNFPGRFSGRQFSNSRSEMNVSTLELGDSALYLCASSLTGTSGKETQYFGPGTRLLVL.

As concerns this clone: The same CDR3 arises from other DNA sequences in this sample as well. This chain joins TRBV6-5 and TRBJ2-5; D call uncertain. The V end lost 0 bases, the J end lost 5 bases, and 4 bases lay between the germline ends. The CDR3 extends over 12 amino acids. Germline values: CDR1 MNHEY, CDR2 SVGAGI. CDR3 sequence: CASSYSGETQYF. In DNA, the CDR3 is TGTGCCAGCAGTTACTCGGGGGAGACCCAGTACTTC.

The genes are TRBV14 and TRBJ1-1; 8 bases are shared with TRBD1. The CDR3 has 16 amino acids. V was clipped by 1 base and J by 7 bases; unmatched bases: 11. Germline assignment: CDR1 SGHDN and CDR2 FVKESK. The CDR3: CASSQVLGQGGREAFF. The CDR3 DNA follows: TGTGCCAGCAGCCAAGTCCTCGGACAGGGAGGCCGTGAAGCTTTCTTT.

The rearrangement uses TRBV25-1 and TRBJ2-1; possibly TRBD2 for D (6 bases). The length of the CDR3 is 15 residues. The germline V and J ends were trimmed by 4 bases and 0 bases, with 10 bases remaining between them. Germline V gives CDR1 MGHDK, CDR2 SYGVNS. CDR3 in amino acids: CASSARGSSYNEQFF. DNA of the CDR3: TGTGCCAGCAGTGCTCGGGGGAGCTCCTACAATGAGCAGTTCTTC.

The rearrangement uses TRBV6-5 and TRBJ1-2; D unclear. Per the germline V gene, CDR1 is MNHEY and CDR2 is SVGAGI. The ends were cut back, 6 bases at V and 5 bases at J, with 16 bases in the middle. This CDR3 has 14 residues. The CDR3, as DNA: TGTGCCAGCAGCCTCCGGGGTCCACTTTATGGCTACACCTTC. Its translation: CASSLRGPLYGYTF.

A remark on this clone: Additional DNA sequences in this sample encode the identical CDR3. CDR3 residues: CASRRTGAGYEQYF. The CDR3 DNA reads TGTGCCAGCAGAAGGACAGGGGCCGGCTACGAGCAGTACTTC. The chain carries TRBV28 and TRBJ2-7, with 9 bases lining up with TRBD1. The ends lost 6 bases at V and 3 bases at J; junction bases unmatched: 6. The CDR3 length is 14 residues. Per germline, CDR1 MDHEN and CDR2 SYDVKM.

In its sample, this clone was seen once. The rearrangement links TRBV18 to TRBJ2-2; TRBD1 matches 9 bases. CDR1 is KGHSH, CDR2 LQKENI, per germline. V shed 3 bases, J shed 7 bases, and the junction held 12 bases outside the gene matches. This CDR3 is 17 amino acids long. CDR3 nucleotides: TGTGCCAGCTCACCTAAGTCCCGGGACAGGGTGAACGGGGAGCTGTTTTTT. It specifies CASSPKSRDRVNGELFF.

This chain joins TRBV28 and TRBJ1-5, with no clear D. The CDR3 runs to 12 residues. V lost 8 bases, J lost 11 bases, and 16 bases lay in between. From germline, CDR1 is MDHEN and CDR2 SYDVKM. The CDR3 here is CASGSRAESQHF. CDR3 coding DNA: TGTGCCAGCGGCAGCAGAGCGGAGTCCCAGCATTTT.

The chain joins TRBV9 to TRBJ2-7; D remains ambiguous. V was pared by 3 bases and J by 0 bases, with 10 bases between. Germline CDR1 and CDR2: SGDLS and YYNGEE. The CDR3 is 14 residues long. CDR3 sequence: CASSAHYISYEQYF. Written as DNA, the CDR3 is TGTGCCAGCAGCGCGCATTACATCTCCTACGAGCAGTACTTC.

CDR3 sequence: CASSGQRGVRETQYF. The CDR3 nucleotides are TGTGCCAGCAGTGGACAGAGGGGGGTACGGGAGACCCAGTACTTC. This chain links TRBV6-1 with TRBJ2-5; D could derive from TRBD1 or TRBD2 (6 bases each). V was pared by 4 bases and J by 5 bases, with 17 bases between. The CDR3 covers 15 residues. Germline V lookup: CDR1 MNHNS, CDR2 SASEGT.